The sequence of this T cell receptor beta chain was determined in a study of beta chain features in type 1 diabetes. As for the study in general: Sorted cells, approximately 110 million in number, were examined across all samples.

This clone has only a few counts. About 120 mL of blood, on average, came from one heparinised draw per donor. All of the sorted populations showed purity greater than 98%. V lost 5 bases, J lost 9 bases, and 7 bases stayed unmatched. The CDR3 is made up of 12 amino acids. The germline gives CDR1 SQVTM, CDR2 ANQGSEA. Expressed TCRB transcripts were sequenced, since all the RNA that had been isolated was reverse transcribed. TCRdb's table, derived via immunoSEQ multiplex PCR, lists solely in-frame clones and lacks some. The sample includes 450,000 to 600,000 clones, about 30% of them seen just once. The sequenced sample consisted of naive CD4+ T cells from blood. This sequence joins TRBV29-1 and TRBJ1-2; 9 bases are shared with TRBD1. The TCR originated in a man between 18 and 35 years old in good health. The CDR3: CSVQGQGVRYTF. The CDR3 coding sequence is TGCAGCGTTCAGGGACAGGGTGTCCGCTACACCTTC.